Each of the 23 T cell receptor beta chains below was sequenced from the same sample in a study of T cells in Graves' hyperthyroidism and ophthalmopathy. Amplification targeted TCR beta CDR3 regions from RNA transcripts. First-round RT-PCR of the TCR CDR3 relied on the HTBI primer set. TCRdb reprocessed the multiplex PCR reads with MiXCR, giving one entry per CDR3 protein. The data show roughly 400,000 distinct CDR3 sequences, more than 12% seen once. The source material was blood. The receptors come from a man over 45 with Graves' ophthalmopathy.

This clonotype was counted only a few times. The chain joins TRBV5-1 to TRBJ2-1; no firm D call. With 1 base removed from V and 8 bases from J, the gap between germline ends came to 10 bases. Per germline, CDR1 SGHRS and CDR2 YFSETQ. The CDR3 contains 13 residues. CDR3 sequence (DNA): TGCGCCAGCAGCTTGAAAGGGTCGGATGAGCAGTTCTTC. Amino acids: CASSLKGSDEQFF.

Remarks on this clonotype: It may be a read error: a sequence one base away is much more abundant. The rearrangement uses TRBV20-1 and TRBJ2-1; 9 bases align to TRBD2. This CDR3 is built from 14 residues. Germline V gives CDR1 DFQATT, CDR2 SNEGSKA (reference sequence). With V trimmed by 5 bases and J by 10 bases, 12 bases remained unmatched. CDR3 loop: CSALSGRRADEQFF. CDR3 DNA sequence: TGCAGTGCTCTTAGCGGGAGAAGGGCGGACGAGCAGTTCTTC.

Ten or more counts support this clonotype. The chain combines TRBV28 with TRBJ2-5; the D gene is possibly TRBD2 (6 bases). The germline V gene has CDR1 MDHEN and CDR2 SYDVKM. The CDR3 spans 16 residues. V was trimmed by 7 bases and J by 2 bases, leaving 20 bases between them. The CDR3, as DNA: TGTGCCAGCAAGGGCGCGCGGGAATCGGATCAAGAGACCCAGTACTTC. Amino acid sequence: CASKGARESDQETQYF.

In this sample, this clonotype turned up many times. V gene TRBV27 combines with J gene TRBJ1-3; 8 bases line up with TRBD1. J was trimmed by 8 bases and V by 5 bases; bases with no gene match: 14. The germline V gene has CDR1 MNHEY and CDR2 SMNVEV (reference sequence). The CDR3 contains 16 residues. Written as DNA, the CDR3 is TGTGCCAGCAGTCCAGGACAGGGAAGTGTGGGAGACACCATATATTTT. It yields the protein CASSPGQGSVGDTIYF.

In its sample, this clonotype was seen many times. The CDR3 region has the DNA TGCAGTGCTAGAGATGAGTTCTATGACGGATTCACTGAAGCTTTCTTT. Translated, it gives CSARDEFYDGFTEAFF. The V and J genes are TRBV20-1 and TRBJ1-1, with D uncertain. Germline V gene sequence: CDR1 DFQATT, CDR2 SNEGSKA (reference sequence). The CDR3 loop spans 16 amino acids. V lost 0 bases and J 4 bases, leaving 18 bases between the germline ends.

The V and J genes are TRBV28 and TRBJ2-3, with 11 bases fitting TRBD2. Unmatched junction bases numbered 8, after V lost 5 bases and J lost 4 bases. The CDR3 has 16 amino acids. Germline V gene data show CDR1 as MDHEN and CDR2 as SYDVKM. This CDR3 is CASSPMTSGMSDTQYF. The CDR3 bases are TGTGCCAGCAGTCCGATGACTAGCGGGATGTCAGATACGCAGTATTTT.

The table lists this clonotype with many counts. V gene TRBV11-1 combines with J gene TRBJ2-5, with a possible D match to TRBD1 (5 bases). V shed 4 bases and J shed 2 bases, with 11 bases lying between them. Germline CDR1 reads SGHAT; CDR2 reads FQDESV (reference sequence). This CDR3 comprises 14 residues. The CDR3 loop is CASSSTTGQETQYF. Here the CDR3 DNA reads TGTGCCAGCAGCTCGACCACAGGTCAAGAGACCCAGTACTTC.

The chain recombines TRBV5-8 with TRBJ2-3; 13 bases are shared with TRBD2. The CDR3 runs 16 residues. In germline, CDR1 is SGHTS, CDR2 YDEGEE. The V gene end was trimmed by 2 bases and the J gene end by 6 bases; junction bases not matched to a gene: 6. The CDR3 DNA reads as TGTGCCAGCAGCTTTAGGACTAGCGGGAGCAGGGATACGCAGTATTTT. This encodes CASSFRTSGSRDTQYF.

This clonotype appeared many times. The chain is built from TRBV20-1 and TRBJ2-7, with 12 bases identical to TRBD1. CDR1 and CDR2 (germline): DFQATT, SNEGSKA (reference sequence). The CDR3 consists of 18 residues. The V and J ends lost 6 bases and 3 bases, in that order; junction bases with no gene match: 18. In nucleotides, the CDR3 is TGCAGTGCGACGCCGGGACAGGGGGCTCGATTTAGCTTCTACGAGCAGTACTTC. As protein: CSATPGQGARFSFYEQYF.

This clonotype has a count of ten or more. The CDR3 here is CASSLGLGDRDTQYF. The DNA of the CDR3 is TGTGCCAGCAGCTTAGGCCTTGGGGACAGAGATACGCAGTATTTT. This rearrangement joins TRBV13 to TRBJ2-3, with 7 bases fitting TRBD1. The CDR3 contains 15 residues. The V and J ends lost 0 bases and 5 bases, in that order; junction bases with no gene match: 5. CDR1 and CDR2 from the germline V gene are PRHDT and FYEKMQ (reference sequence).

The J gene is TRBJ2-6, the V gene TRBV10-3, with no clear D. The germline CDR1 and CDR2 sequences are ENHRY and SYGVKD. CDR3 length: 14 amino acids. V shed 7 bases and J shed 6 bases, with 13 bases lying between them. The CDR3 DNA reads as TGTGCCATCACCCCCGGATCGGAGGCCAACGTCCTGACTTTC. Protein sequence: CAITPGSEANVLTF.

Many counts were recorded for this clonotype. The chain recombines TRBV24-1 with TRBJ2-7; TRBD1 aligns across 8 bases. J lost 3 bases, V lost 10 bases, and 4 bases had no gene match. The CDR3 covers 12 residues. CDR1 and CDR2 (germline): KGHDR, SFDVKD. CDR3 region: CATGDRSYEQYF. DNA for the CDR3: TGTGCCACGGGGGACAGGAGCTACGAGCAGTACTTC.

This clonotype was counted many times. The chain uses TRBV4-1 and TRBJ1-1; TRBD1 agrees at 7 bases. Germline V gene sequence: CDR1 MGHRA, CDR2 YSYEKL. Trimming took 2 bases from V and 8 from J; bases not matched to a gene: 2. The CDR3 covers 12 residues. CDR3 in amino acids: CASSQRQGEAFF. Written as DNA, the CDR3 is TGCGCCAGCAGCCAAAGACAGGGCGAAGCTTTCTTT.

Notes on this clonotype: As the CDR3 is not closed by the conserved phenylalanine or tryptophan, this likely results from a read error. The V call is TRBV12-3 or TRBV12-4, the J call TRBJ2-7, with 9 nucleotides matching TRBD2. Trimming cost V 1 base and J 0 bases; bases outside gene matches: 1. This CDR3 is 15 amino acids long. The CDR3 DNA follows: TGTGCCAGCAGTTTAGGTAGCGGGAGCTCCTACGAGCAGTACCTC. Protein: CASSLGSGSSYEQYL.

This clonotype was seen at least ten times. CDR3 in amino acids: CSAKVLGGQRRDEQFF. As DNA, the CDR3 is TGCAGTGCTAAGGTCTTGGGAGGACAAAGGCGGGATGAGCAGTTCTTC. The rearrangement joins TRBV20-1 to TRBJ2-1; TRBD2 might be the D (6 bases). Germline CDR1 DFQATT, CDR2 SNEGSKA (reference sequence). V lost 4 bases to trimming and J lost 8 bases, with 24 bases between them. The CDR3 is 16 amino acids.

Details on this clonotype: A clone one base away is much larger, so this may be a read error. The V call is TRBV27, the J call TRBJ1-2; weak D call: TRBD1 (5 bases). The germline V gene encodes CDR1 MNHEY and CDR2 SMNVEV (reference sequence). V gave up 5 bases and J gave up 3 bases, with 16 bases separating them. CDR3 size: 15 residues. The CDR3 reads CASSESGRRDYGYTF. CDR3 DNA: TGTGCCAGCAGTGAGTCGGGACGGCGGGACTATGGCTACACCTTC.

As DNA, the CDR3 is TGTGCCAGCAGTCCATCGGGACAGGAAAGGATAACCTATAATTCACCCCTCCACTTT. Its translation is CASSPSGQERITYNSPLHF. The chain couples TRBV6-1 to TRBJ1-6, with 8 bases that match TRBD1. The length of the CDR3 is 19 residues. CDR1 is MNHNS, CDR2 SASEGT, per germline. The V gene end was trimmed by 5 bases and the J gene end by 2 bases; junction bases not matched to a gene: 14.

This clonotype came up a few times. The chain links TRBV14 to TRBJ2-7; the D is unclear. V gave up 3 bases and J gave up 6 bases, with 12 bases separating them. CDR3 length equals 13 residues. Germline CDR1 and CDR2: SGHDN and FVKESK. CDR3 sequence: CASSHELLGEQYF. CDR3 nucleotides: TGTGCCAGCAGCCACGAGCTTTTAGGCGAGCAGTACTTC.

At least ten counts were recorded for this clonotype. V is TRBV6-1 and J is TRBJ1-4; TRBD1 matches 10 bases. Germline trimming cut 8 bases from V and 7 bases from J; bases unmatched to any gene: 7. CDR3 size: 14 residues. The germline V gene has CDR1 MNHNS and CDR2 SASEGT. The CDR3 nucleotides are TGTGCCAGCGGGGACAGGGGACGAGTTGAAAAACTGTTTTTT. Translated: CASGDRGRVEKLFF.

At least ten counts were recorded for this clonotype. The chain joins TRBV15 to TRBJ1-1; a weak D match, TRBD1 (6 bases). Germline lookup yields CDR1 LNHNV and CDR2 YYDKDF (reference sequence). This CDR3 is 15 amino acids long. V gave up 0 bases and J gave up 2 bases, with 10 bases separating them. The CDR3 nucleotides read TGTGCCACCAGCAGAGATGCAGGGGAAAACACTGAAGCTTTCTTT. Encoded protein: CATSRDAGENTEAFF. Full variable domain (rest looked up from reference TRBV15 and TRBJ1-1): DAMVIQNPRYQVTQFGKPVTLSCSQTLNHNVMYWYQQKSSQAPKLLFHYYDKDFNNEADTPDNFQSRRPNTSFCFLDIRSPGLGDTAMYLCATSRDAGENTEAFFGQGTRLTVV.

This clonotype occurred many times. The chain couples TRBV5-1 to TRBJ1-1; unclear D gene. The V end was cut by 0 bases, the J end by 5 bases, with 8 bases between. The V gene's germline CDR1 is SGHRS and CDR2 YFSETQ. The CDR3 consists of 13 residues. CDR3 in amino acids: CASSLDRRTEAFF. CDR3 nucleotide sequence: TGCGCCAGCAGCTTGGACCGTCGGACTGAAGCTTTCTTT.

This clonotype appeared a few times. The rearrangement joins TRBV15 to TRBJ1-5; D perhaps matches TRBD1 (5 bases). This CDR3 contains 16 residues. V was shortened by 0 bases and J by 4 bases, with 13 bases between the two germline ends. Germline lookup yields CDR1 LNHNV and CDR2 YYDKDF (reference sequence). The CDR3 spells CATSRDLSSGNQPQHF. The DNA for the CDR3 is TGTGCCACCAGCAGAGATTTATCGTCAGGGAATCAGCCCCAGCATTTT.

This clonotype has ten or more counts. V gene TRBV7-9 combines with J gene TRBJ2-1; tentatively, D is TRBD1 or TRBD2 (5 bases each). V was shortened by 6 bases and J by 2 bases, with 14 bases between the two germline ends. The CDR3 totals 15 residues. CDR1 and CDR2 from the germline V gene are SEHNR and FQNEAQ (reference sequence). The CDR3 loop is CASRGRQTPYNEQFF. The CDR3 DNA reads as TGTGCCAGCAGGGGACGACAGACCCCCTACAATGAGCAGTTCTTC.